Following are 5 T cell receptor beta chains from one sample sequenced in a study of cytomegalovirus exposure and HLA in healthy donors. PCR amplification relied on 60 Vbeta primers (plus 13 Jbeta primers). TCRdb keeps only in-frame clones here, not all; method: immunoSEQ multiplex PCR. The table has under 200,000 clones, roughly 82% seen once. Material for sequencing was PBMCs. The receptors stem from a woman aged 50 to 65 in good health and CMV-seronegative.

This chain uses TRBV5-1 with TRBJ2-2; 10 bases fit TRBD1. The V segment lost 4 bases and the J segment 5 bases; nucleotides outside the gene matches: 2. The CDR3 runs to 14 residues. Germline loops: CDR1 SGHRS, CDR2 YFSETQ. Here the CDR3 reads CASSAGQGTGELFF. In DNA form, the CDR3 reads TGCGCCAGCAGCGCGGGACAGGGGACCGGGGAGCTGTTTTTT. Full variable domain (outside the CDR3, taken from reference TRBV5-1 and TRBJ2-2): KAGVTQTPRYLIKTRGQQVTLSCSPISGHRSVSWYQQTPGQGLQFLFEYFSETQRNKGNFPGRFSGRQFSNSRSEMNVSTLELGDSALYLCASSAGQGTGELFFGEGSRLTVL.

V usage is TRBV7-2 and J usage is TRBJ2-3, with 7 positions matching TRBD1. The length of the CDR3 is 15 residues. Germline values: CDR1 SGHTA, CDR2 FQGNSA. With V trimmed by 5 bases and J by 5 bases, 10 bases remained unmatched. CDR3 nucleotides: TGTGCCAGCAGCCTTAGAACAGGGGTGGGAGATACGCAGTATTTT. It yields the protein CASSLRTGVGDTQYF.

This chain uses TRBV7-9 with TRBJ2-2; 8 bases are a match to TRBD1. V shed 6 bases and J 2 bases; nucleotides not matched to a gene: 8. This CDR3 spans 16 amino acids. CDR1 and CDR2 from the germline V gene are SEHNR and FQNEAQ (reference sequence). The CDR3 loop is CASSLGQGSNTGELFF. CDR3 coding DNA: TGTGCCAGCAGTCTAGGACAGGGCTCAAACACCGGGGAGCTGTTTTTT.

The CDR3 is CASSRSGVGELFF. CDR3 in DNA: TGTGCCAGCAGCCGTAGCGGGGTAGGGGAGCTGTTTTTT. J is TRBJ2-2 and V is TRBV28, with 8 bases fitting TRBD2. Per the germline V gene, CDR1 is MDHEN and CDR2 is SYDVKM. The CDR3 is made up of 13 amino acids. The J segment lost 8 bases and the V segment lost 6 bases, leaving 5 bases of the junction unmatched.

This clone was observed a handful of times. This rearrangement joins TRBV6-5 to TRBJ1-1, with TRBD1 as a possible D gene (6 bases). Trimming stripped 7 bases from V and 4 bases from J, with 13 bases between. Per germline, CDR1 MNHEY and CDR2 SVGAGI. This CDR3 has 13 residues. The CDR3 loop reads CASTSPTGTEAFF. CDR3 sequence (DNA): TGTGCCAGCACCTCCCCGACAGGCACTGAAGCTTTCTTT.